This T cell receptor beta chain was sequenced for a study of identical twins. Findings of the study overall: Insertions ran lower in abundant cord blood beta clonotypes, though not in memory repertoires.

Carrying unique molecular identifiers, the cDNA also gained a universal primer site through template switching. MiXCR, applied by TCRdb to the 5' RACE reads, yields one record per CDR3 protein. The sample lists about 240,000 distinct CDR3 sequences, about 10% seen once, with 8% to 10% in the top ten. This clonotype was seen more than once but under ten times. As yet, its antigen is unknown. The TCR was taken from a man in his fifties or sixties in good health. Material for sequencing was memory T cells sorted from blood.

The CDR3 coding sequence is TGTGCCAGCAGCCTAGAGGGGACTCAAGAGACCCAGTACTTC. It encodes CASSLEGTQETQYF. The chain couples TRBV5-4 to TRBJ2-5; TRBD2 is a possible D gene (6 bases). With 4 bases removed from V and 2 bases from J, the gap between germline ends came to 12 bases. Germline CDR1 and CDR2: SGHNT and YYREEE (reference sequence). The CDR3 has 14 residues.